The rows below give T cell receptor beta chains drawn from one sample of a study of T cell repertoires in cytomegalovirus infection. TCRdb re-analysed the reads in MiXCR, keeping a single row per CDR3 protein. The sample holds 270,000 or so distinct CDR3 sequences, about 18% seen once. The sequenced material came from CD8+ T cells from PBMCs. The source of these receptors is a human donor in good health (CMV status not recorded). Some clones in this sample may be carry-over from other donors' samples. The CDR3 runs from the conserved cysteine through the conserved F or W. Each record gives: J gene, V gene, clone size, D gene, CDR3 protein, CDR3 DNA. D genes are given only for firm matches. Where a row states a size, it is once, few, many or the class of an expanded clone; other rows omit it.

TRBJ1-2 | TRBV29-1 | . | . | CSVPNGRLYGYTF | TGCAGCGTTCCGAACGGACGCCTTTATGGCTACACCTTC
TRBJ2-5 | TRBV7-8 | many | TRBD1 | CASSLGTGFLETQYF | TGTGCCAGCAGCTTAGGGACAGGATTTCTAGAGACCCAGTACTTC
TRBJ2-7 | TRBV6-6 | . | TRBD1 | CASSDQGVGEQYF | TGTGCCAGCAGTGACCAGGGGGTGGGCGAGCAGTACTTC
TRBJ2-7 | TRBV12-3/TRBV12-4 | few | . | CASSVRTDSYEQYF | TGTGCCAGCAGTGTAAGGACAGACAGCTACGAGCAGTACTTC
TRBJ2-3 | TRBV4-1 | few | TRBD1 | CASSPGQGQGTDTQYF | TGCGCCAGCAGCCCGGGACAGGGCCAAGGCACAGATACGCAGTATTTT
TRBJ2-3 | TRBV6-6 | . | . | CASSYSLSTTIVDTQYF | TGTGCCAGCAGTTACTCTCTATCGACAACAATTGTGGATACGCAGTATTTT
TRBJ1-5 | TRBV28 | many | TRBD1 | CASSYRDRGDQPQHF | TGTGCCAGCAGTTACCGGGACAGGGGAGACCAGCCCCAGCATTTT
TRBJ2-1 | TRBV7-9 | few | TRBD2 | CASSLGLAFGEQFF | TGTGCCAGCAGCTTAGGACTAGCCTTTGGTGAGCAGTTCTTC
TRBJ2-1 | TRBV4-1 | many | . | CASSQDALNSYNEQFF | TGCGCCAGCAGCCAAGATGCACTCAACTCCTACAATGAGCAGTTCTTC
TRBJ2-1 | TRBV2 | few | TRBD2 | CASRTSGGSSYNEQFF | TGTGCCAGCCGGACTAGCGGGGGGAGCTCCTACAATGAGCAGTTCTTC
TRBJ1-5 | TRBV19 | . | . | CASSIVWQISNQPQHF | TGTGCCAGTAGTATTGTGTGGCAAATTAGCAATCAGCCCCAGCATTTT
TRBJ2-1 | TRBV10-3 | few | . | CAISEEDPNTNNEQFF | TGTGCCATCAGTGAAGAGGACCCAAATACAAACAATGAGCAGTTCTTC
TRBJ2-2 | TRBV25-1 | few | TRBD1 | CASTAGQGYTGELFF | TGTGCCAGCACTGCGGGACAGGGGTACACCGGGGAGCTGTTTTTT
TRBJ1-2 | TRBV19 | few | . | CASTPEWSYGYTF | TGTGCCAGTACCCCGGAGTGGAGTTATGGCTACACCTTC
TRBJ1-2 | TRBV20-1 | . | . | CSARDDGQPYYGYTF | TGCAGTGCTAGAGATGACGGACAACCATACTATGGCTACACCTTC
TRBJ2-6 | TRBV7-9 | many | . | CASSLARAGANVLTF | TGTGCCAGCAGCTTAGCCAGGGCGGGGGCCAACGTCCTGACTTTC
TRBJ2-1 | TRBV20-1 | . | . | CSARDTFRSPHVNEQFF | TGCAGTGCTAGAGATACTTTCCGTTCTCCTCATGTCAATGAGCAGTTCTTC
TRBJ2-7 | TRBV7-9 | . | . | CASSLVSQRASEQYF | TGTGCCAGCAGCTTAGTCTCGCAGCGTGCCTCCGAGCAGTACTTC